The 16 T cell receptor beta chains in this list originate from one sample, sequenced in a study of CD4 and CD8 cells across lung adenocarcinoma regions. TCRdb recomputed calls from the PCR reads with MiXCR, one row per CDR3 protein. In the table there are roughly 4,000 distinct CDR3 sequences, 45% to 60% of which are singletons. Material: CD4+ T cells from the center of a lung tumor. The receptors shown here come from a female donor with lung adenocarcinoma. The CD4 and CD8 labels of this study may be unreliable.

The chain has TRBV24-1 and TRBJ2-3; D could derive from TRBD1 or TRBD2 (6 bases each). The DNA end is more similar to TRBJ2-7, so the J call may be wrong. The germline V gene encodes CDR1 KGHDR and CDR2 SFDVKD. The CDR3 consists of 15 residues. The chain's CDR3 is CGAGLGGRGQDTQYF. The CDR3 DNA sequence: TGTGGCGCGGGGCTCGGGGGCCGAGGCCAAGATACGCAGTACTTC.

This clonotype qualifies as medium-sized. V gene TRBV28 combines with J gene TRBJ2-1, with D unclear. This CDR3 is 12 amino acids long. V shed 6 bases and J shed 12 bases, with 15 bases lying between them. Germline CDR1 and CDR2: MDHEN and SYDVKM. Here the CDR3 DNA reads TGTGCCAGCAGCCCCGGTAAGAGAAGGCAGTTCTTC. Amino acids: CASSPGKRRQFF.

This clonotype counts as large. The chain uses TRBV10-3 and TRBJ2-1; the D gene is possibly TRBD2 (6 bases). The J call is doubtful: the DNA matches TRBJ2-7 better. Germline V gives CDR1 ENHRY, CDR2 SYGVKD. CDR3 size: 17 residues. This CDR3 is CAISEPERGTSTYEQYF. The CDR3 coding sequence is TGTGCCATCAGTGAGCCAGAACGGGGGACGTCGACCTACGAGCAGTACTTC.

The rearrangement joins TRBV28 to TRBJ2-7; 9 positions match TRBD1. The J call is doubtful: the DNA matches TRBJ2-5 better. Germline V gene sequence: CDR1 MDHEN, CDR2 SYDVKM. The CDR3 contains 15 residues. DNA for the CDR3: TGTGCCAGCAGTTTAGTCCTACAGGGGGCGGAGACCCAGTACTTC. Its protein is CASSLVLQGAETQYF.

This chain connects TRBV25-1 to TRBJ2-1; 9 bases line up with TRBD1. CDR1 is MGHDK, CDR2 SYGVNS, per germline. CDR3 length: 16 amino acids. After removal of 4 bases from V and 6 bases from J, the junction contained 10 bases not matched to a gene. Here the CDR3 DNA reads TGTGCCAGCAGTGCGTTAGACAGGGGGGGCGGCAATGAGCAGTTCTTC. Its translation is CASSALDRGGGNEQFF.

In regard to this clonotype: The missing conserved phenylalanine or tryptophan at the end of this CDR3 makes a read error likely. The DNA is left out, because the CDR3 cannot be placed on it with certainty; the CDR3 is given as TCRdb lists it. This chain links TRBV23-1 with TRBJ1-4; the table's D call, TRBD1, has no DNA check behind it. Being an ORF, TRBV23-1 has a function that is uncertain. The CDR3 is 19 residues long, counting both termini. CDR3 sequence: CATSPSTALKCQFLLAHKL.

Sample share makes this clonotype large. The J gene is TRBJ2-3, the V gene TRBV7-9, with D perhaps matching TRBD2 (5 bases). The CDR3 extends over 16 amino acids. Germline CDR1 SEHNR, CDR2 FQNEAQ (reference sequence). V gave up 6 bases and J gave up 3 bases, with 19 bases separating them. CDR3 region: CASRLTPVLGTDTQYF. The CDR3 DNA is TGTGCCAGCAGACTTACGCCTGTACTAGGAACAGATACGCAGTATTTT. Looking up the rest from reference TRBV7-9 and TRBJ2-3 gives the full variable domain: DTGVSQNPRHKITKRGQNVTFRCDPISEHNRLYWYRQTLGQGPEFLTYFQNEAQLEKSRLLSDRFSAERPKGSFSTLEIQRTEQGDSAMYLCASRLTPVLGTDTQYFGPGTRLTVL.

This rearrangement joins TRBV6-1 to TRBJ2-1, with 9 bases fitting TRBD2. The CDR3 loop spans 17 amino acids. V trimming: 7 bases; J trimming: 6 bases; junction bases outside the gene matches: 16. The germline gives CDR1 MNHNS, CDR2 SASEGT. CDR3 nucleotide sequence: TGTGCCAGCACCGACCCTGGGCTAGCGGGACATCCCAATGAGCAGTTCTTC. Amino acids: CASTDPGLAGHPNEQFF.

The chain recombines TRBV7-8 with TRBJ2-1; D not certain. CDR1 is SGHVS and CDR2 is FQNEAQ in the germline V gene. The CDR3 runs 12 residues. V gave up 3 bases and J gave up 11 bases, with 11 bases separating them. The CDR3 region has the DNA TGTGCCAGCAGCTTTGAACCGGCAAAGCAGTTCTTC. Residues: CASSFEPAKQFF. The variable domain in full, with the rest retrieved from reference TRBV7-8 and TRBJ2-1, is GAGVSQSPRYKVAKRGQDVALRCDPISGHVSLFWYQQALGQGPEFLTYFQNEAQLDKSGLPSDRFFAERPEGSVSTLKIQRTQQEDSAVYLCASSFEPAKQFFGPGTRLTVL.

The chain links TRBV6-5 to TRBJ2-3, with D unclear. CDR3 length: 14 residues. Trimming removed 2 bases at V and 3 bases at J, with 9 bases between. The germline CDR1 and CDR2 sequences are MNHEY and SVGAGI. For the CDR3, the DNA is TGTGCCAGCAGTTACAGGATTCCGACAGATACGCAGTATTTT. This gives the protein CASSYRIPTDTQYF.

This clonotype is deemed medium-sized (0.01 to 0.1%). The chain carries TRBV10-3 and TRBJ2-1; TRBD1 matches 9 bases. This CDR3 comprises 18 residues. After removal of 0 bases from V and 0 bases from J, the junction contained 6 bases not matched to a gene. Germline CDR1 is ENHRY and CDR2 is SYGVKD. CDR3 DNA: TGTGCCATCAGTGAGTCGTCGGACAGGGGATACTCCTACAATGAGCAGTTCTTC. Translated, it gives CAISESSDRGYSYNEQFF.

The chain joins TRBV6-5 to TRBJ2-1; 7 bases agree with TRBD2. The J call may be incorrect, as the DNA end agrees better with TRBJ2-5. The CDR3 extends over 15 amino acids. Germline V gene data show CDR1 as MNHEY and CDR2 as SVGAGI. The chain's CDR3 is CASSYAARGWETQYF. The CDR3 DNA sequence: TGTGCCAGCAGTTACGCAGCGCGGGGGTGGGAGACCCAGTACTTC.

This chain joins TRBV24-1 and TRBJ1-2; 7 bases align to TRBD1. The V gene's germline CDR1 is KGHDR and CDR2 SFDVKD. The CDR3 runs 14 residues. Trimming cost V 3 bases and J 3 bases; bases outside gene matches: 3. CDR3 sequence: CATSDRGQDYGYTF. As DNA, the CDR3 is TGTGCCACCAGTGATCGCGGACAGGACTATGGCTACACCTTC.

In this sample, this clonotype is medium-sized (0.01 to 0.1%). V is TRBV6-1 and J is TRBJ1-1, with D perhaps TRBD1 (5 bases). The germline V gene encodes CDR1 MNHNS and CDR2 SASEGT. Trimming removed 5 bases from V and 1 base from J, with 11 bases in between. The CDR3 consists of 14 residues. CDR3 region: CASSKGPKNTEAFF. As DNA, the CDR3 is TGTGCCAGCAGTAAGGGACCGAAGAACACTGAAGCTTTCTTT.

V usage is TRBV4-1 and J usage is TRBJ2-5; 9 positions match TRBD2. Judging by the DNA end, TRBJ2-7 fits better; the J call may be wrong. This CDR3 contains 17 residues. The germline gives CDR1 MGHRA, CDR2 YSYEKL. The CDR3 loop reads CASSQPQGGSGRGEQYF. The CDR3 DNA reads TGCGCCAGCAGCCAACCTCAGGGTGGTAGCGGGAGAGGCGAGCAGTACTTC.

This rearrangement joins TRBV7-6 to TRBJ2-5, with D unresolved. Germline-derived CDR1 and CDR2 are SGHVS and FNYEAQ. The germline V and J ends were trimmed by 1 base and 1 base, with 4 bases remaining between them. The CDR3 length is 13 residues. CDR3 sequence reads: CASSLVAQETQYF. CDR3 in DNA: TGTGCCAGCAGCTTAGTAGCCCAAGAGACCCAGTACTTC.